This T cell receptor (beta chain) was found in a study of shared T cell receptors in the human thymus. Germline-derived CDR1 and CDR2 are MRHNA and SNTAGT. V lost 4 bases and J lost 1; bases outside the gene matches: 4. The CDR3 runs 15 residues. Generated by immunoSEQ multiplex PCR, the TCRdb table keeps only in-frame clones and is missing some. Here the sample spans under 850,000 clones, approximately 87% being singletons. These data also formed part of another study, on human thymus T cells.

The J gene is TRBJ2-5, the V gene TRBV6-4, with 9 positions matching TRBD1. Material: thymocytes. The clonotype was recovered from a boy under three years old with a congenital heart defect. This CDR3 is CASSGTGAPQETQYF. The CDR3, as DNA: TGTGCCAGCAGTGGGACAGGGGCCCCCCAAGAGACCCAGTACTTC.